Reported below is one T cell receptor beta chain. What this receptor recognizes is not known. No much larger clonotype is one base removed from it; base qualities were not supplied. The data were taken from a study of STAT3 mutations in large granular lymphocyte leukemia (dated 2019 in TCRdb). Context from the whole study: Roughly half of the T-LGLL patients who were sequenced longitudinally carried canonical activating STAT3 mutations. On average, sequencing was done at around 4 time points per patient, with the number of samplings ranging from 2 to 8. From an initial cohort of hundreds of LGL patients, roughly 20 representative T-LGLL cases were chosen for longitudinal sequencing of TCRbeta and STAT3. As controls, the study also included longitudinal sequencing of a couple of patients with natural killer LGL leukemia. Serial deep sequencing of TCRbeta CDR3 and STAT3 was performed in patients with T-cell large granular lymphocyte leukemia to reconstruct clonal hierarchy and dynamics. More than half of T-LGLL patients received one or more immunosuppressive therapy regimens, with hematologic response in 40% of those treated. Beyond this particular receptor, the publication reports: Because no samples were available when a clone first appeared, clonal expansion had to be inferred from samplings taken at other points. Variable intervals between samplings and differing treatment regimens complicated linking therapy response to changes in TCR clonal burden. In several patients, dominant TCR clone burden exceeded STAT3 mutant burden, suggesting STAT3 mutation arose secondarily within a pre-expanded clone. All T-LGLL patients had at least one immunodominant TCRbeta clonotype, and roughly half had multiple immunodominant subclonotypes. Since codominant clonotypes persisted in some patients, a small but highly pathogenic clone may have gone undetected. TCR clonotype switching after therapy was observed in 6 of 18 patients, and all newly emerging clones were found to be STAT3 wild type.

The same DNA, extracted from blood mononuclear cells, served for both TCR sequencing and STAT3 sequencing. An Illumina MiSeq was used to sequence the TCRbeta libraries, yielding an average of about 40,000 productive templates per sample. Multiplex PCR amplification was used to generate TCRbeta CDR3 libraries with the immunoSEQ assay. On the authors' methods: Repertoire diversity was computed as previously defined, with values near 0 indicating extremely monoclonal samples. TCRdb re-hosts the immuneACCESS table, in-frame sequences only. Its copies lack some clones; in the studies checked, an unresolved V gene accounts for under half of them, and the cause for the rest is not known. V and J calls and clone size come straight from that table; D and trimming were deduced from the DNA. For this sample there are about 42,000 clones; about 81% appear just once. Around 0.39% of the sample is taken by the ten largest.

The CDR3, cysteine through phenylalanine, is 12 amino acids long. Just CDR3 DNA is preserved here, 36 bases in frame from base 1. V loses 1 base of germline sequence and J loses 5 bases, and the interval between the two ends is 0 bases. Based on the germline V gene, the CDR1 and CDR2 sequences are SGHTA and FQGNSA. The sequence came from a human donor with T large granular lymphocyte leukemia. Some clones in this sample may be carry-over from other donors' samples. Sequenced material: PBMCs. The rearrangement combines TRBV7-2 with TRBJ1-6; there is no confident call for the D gene. In nucleotides, the sequence is TGTGCCAGCAGCTTAGATAATTCACCCCTCCACTTT. This gives the protein CASSLDNSPLHF.